This T cell receptor beta chain is drawn from a study of blood T cell repertoires in COVID-19. The CDR3 covers 12 residues. V was shortened by 5 bases and J by 8 bases, with 13 bases between the two germline ends. CDR1 and CDR2 from the germline V gene are SEHNR and FQNEAQ (reference sequence). TCRdb's table, derived via immunoSEQ multiplex PCR, lists solely in-frame clones and lacks some. The sample includes around 45,000 clones, over 75% of them seen just once. The source material was peripheral blood. The V gene is TRBV7-9, the J gene TRBJ2-7, with D possibly matching TRBD1 (6 bases). The receptor was isolated from a woman in her sixties with acute or convalescent COVID-19. CDR3 protein: CASSPDSFKQYF. The CDR3 nucleotides read TGTGCCAGCAGCCCGGACAGTTTTAAGCAGTACTTC. Full variable domain (rest looked up from reference TRBV7-9 and TRBJ2-7): DTGVSQNPRHKITKRGQNVTFRCDPISEHNRLYWYRQTLGQGPEFLTYFQNEAQLEKSRLLSDRFSAERPKGSFSTLEIQRTEQGDSAMYLCASSPDSFKQYFGPGTRLTVT.